This T cell receptor (beta chain) is from a study of T-cell memory formation after mild COVID-19. Study information: Each donor largely had its own TCR clusters.

TCRdb itself ran the 5' RACE reads through MiXCR, one entry per CDR3 protein. The sample includes approximately 250,000 distinct CDR3 sequences, roughly 17% seen only once; the top ten take approximately 23%. The germline gives CDR1 MGHRA, CDR2 YSYEKL. CDR3 length equals 15 residues. General study points: The authors left the SARS-CoV-2 specificity of second-wave clones peaking on day 37 unconfirmed. Pre-infection memory already had some responding clones, implying cross-reactive memory joined.

Only a few counts were recorded for this clonotype. The target antigen is unknown. A junction end diverges from the germline sequence, so it may reflect a read error. The specimen sequenced was PBMCs or a T cell subset sorted from them (not recorded which). This sequence originates from a man aged 18-30 years who had mild COVID-19 (a few samples of this study predate the infection). Cell type and time point are not known. This chain connects TRBV4-1 to TRBJ2-1; TRBD1 aligns across 9 bases. The CDR3 loop is CARSQVGQGGNEQFF. As DNA, the CDR3 is TGCGCCAGAAGCCAAGTGGGACAGGGCGGCAATGAGCAGTTCTTC.